This T cell receptor beta chain was captured in a study of CD8+ T cells in alopecia areata. In each case, RNA was isolated and then reverse transcribed into cDNA as the sequencing template. The assay was immunoSEQ multiplex PCR, and TCRdb's table has in-frame clones only and misses some. The repertoire holds tens of thousands of clones, with roughly 80% as singletons. This clone is medium-sized in the sample. J gave up 1 base and V 10 bases, and 8 bases lay outside the gene matches. The CDR3 consists of 16 residues. Germline-derived CDR1 and CDR2 are MDHEN and SYDVKM. The chain has TRBV28 and TRBJ2-6; 9 bases map to TRBD1. The sequence was collected from a human donor with alopecia areata. The sample consisted of NKG2D-low CD8+ T cells sorted from blood. CDR3 nucleotides: TGTGCCACCTCGACAGGGGGGACATCTGGGGCCAACGTCCTGACTTTC. This sequence encodes CATSTGGTSGANVLTF.